This entry features one T cell receptor beta chain sequence. It was during active infection that Seattle patients were enrolled and then longitudinally followed. This specimen comes from a study of blood T cell repertoires in COVID-19. On the study more broadly: The United States, Italy and Spain were the sources of the acute and convalescent COVID-19 samples. Sample material is recorded as cDNA or gDNA derived from T cells, B-cell-depleted T cells, or PBMCs.

Per the authors' pipeline: Researchers report that nucleated cell counts were estimated from reference gene primer amplification. Libraries were prepared by immunoSEQ multiplex PCR; TCRdb keeps only in-frame clonotypes and omits some of them. The V and J calls and the clone size are those of that table, but D and trimming were determined from the DNA. The sample includes about 120,000 clones, approximately 85% of them seen just once. CDR1 is SGHNT, CDR2 YENEEA, per germline. V was pared by 5 bases and J by 0 bases, with 25 bases between. CDR3 length: 19 amino acids. The sequence was collected from a man aged 30-40 years with COVID-19, enrolled during active disease. V and J are TRBV11-3 and TRBJ1-2; maybe TRBD1 (6 bases). Material: peripheral blood. CDR3 amino acids: CASSPRKGEGLAANYGYTF. The CDR3 region has the DNA TGTGCCAGCAGCCCTAGAAAGGGGGAGGGTTTAGCCGCTAACTATGGCTACACCTTC.